The rows below give T cell receptor beta chains drawn from one sample of a study of OX40 agonist ivuxolimab in advanced cancers. Libraries were prepared by immunoSEQ multiplex PCR; TCRdb keeps only in-frame clonotypes and omits some of them. The data show approximately 80,000 clones, around nine tenths seen once. Source: CD4+ or CD8+ T cells sorted from blood, taken in a trial of the OX40 agonist ivuxolimab. Receptors originate from an adult with an advanced solid tumor such as melanoma, head and neck, liver or kidney cancer. Each CDR3 is given without its conserved first and last residue. Each record gives: J gene, V gene, CDR3 protein.

>TRBJ2-2|TRBV7-3
ASSASTGSGELF
>TRBJ2-2|TRBV2
ASSPRQGTTGELF
>TRBJ2-3|TRBV7-9
ASSRTSGITDTQY
>TRBJ2-7|TRBV6-5
ASSHEGGPYEQY
>TRBJ2-2|TRBV29-1
SVEDGPKLF
>TRBJ1-3|TRBV5-1
ASSLRPEEGSGNTIY
>TRBJ2-2|TRBV19
ASIGLAGNTGELF
>TRBJ1-2|TRBV14
ASSQGDRGLYGYT
>TRBJ1-5|TRBV11-3
ASSLGTGGNQPQH
>TRBJ1-2|TRBV5-1
ASMEGTGDGYT
>TRBJ2-1|TRBV6-6
ASRPSGGGAYNEQF
>TRBJ1-1|TRBV10-2
ASTPTGYNTEAF
>TRBJ1-3|TRBV19
ASSSQVGHTIY
>TRBJ1-2|TRBV18
ASSPDSGSYGYT
>TRBJ2-1|TRBV20-1
SAPAIEQF
>TRBJ2-1|TRBV6-5
ASSRQGRISNEQF
>TRBJ2-5|TRBV10-3
AISESGIKRGQETQY
>TRBJ1-2|TRBV18
ASSPPGQGGGYGYT
>TRBJ1-5|TRBV6-6
ASSSDVTGGSQPQH
>TRBJ1-6|TRBV2
ASREFLDSPLH
>TRBJ1-4|TRBV5-1
ASSKWTGPNEKLF
>TRBJ2-2|TRBV7-6
ASSLDDSGAGELF
>TRBJ2-1|TRBV5-6
ASSSRRAGDEQF
>TRBJ1-1|TRBV5-1
ASSLTGNTEAF
>TRBJ1-1|TRBV5-1
ASRWDGNTEAF
>TRBJ1-1|TRBV5-1
ASSLVAGSLTEAF
>TRBJ2-7|TRBV2
ASSGTGLWEQY
>TRBJ2-3|TRBV30
AWTGGTDTQY
>TRBJ1-3|TRBV18
ASSIFGPDSGNTIY
>TRBJ2-2|TRBV29-1
SGSLNSGPGELF
>TRBJ1-1|TRBV11-3
ASSFNRAPQAF
>TRBJ2-3|TRBV27
ASSFRGSTSGGTDTQY
>TRBJ2-4|TRBV19
ASSITGRTQY
>TRBJ1-1|TRBV19
ASSILAGLNTEAF
>TRBJ1-1|TRBV28
ASSLPGSRGAF
>TRBJ1-1|TRBV10-3
AISGTGGNTEAF
>TRBJ1-5|TRBV2
ASAEGQGTDQPQH
>TRBJ1-5|TRBV18
ASSPAGNNQPQH
>TRBJ2-3|TRBV4-2
ASRVGLALGDTQY
>TRBJ1-1|TRBV10-2
ASSGQMNTEAF
>TRBJ2-7|TRBV6-6
ASRPPTGTAAYEQY
>TRBJ2-3|TRBV4-1
ASSPLGRGGGTKGTDTQY
>TRBJ1-5|TRBV7-9
ASSAEQGHQPQH
>TRBJ2-1|TRBV6-4
ASSDSTQGANEQF
>TRBJ2-1|TRBV5-6
ASSWGSGDNEQF
>TRBJ2-1|TRBV11-2
ASRPTGWGNEQF
>TRBJ2-7|TRBV6-6
ASSSRGASYEQY
>TRBJ2-3|TRBV28
ASIPSGRNTDTQY
>TRBJ2-3|TRBV19
ASTPTGSTDTQY
>TRBJ1-1|TRBV5-1
ASRSGNTGGNTEAF
>TRBJ2-7|TRBV5-1
ASKVSLARTSATYEQY
>TRBJ2-7|TRBV18
ASSPSGRYEQY
>TRBJ1-1|TRBV18
ASSQGLDTEAF
>TRBJ2-3|TRBV6-5
ASRAGWKDTQY
>TRBJ1-4|TRBV19
ASSIMGRYEKLF
>TRBJ2-4|TRBV2
ASSEEGTRNVIQY
>TRBJ1-1|TRBV18
ASSPRRDSPEAF
>TRBJ2-1|TRBV4-2
ASSQVQGATYNEQF
>TRBJ2-7|TRBV11-3
ASSPALTGIEQY